Presented here are 13 T cell receptor beta chains from one specimen sequenced in a study of blood T cell repertoires in COVID-19 (dated by TCRdb to the early 2020s). Library construction relied on the immunoSEQ multiplex PCR assay. TCRdb holds this immuneACCESS table with in-frame rearrangements only. Some clones are missing; in checked studies, unresolved V genes explain under half, and the rest has no known cause. This sample comprises roughly 250,000 clones, 90% of them detected only once. 3.5% to 4.5% of the sample is in the top ten clones. Sequenced input: peripheral blood. Receptors originate from a woman between 40 and 50 years old with acute or convalescent COVID-19.

The chain uses TRBV9 and TRBJ2-3; 10 nucleotides agree with TRBD1. The CDR3 contains 16 residues. CDR1 is SGDLS and CDR2 is YYNGEE in the germline V gene. V lost 4 bases to trimming and J lost 4 bases; unmatched junction nucleotides: 9. Here the CDR3 DNA reads TGTGCCAGCAGCCCGCGCACGACAGGGGGCGCAGATACGCAGTATTTT. Translating it yields CASSPRTTGGADTQYF.

V gene TRBV6-4 combines with J gene TRBJ2-2, with D possibly being TRBD2 (7 bases). The V gene lost 3 bases and the J gene lost 5 bases, with 16 bases spanning the gap. The CDR3 consists of 16 residues. Germline V lookup: CDR1 MRHNA, CDR2 SNTAGT. CDR3 bases: TGTGCCAGCAGTGAGGAGGGGGGGAAGGCAACCGGGGAGCTGTTTTTT. Its translation is CASSEEGGKATGELFF.

This chain links TRBV2 with TRBJ1-5; D perhaps matches TRBD1 (6 bases). Looked up from germline, CDR1 is SNHLY and CDR2 is FYNNEI. CDR3 length equals 15 residues. The V end lost 7 bases, the J end lost 2 bases, and 15 bases lay between the germline ends. The CDR3 sequence: CASKGEGSGNQPQHF. CDR3 bases: TGTGCCAGCAAGGGGGAGGGTTCGGGCAATCAGCCCCAGCATTTT.

The genes are TRBV18 and TRBJ2-2; D remains ambiguous. Germline loops: CDR1 KGHSH, CDR2 LQKENI. This CDR3 contains 13 residues. Deletions cut 0 bases from V and 8 bases from J, with 7 bases between. The CDR3 is CASSPPAAGELFF. For the CDR3, the DNA is TGTGCCAGCTCACCACCGGCTGCTGGGGAGCTGTTTTTT. Full variable domain (rest looked up from reference TRBV18 and TRBJ2-2): NAGVMQNPRHLVRRRGQEARLRCSPMKGHSHVYWYRQLPEEGLKFMVYLQKENIIDESGMPKERFSAEFPKEGPSILRIQQVVRGDSAAYFCASSPPAAGELFFGEGSRLTVL.

The chain links TRBV5-1 to TRBJ1-5, with D uncertain. The CDR3 has 15 residues. Germline loops: CDR1 SGHRS, CDR2 YFSETQ. Deletions cut 4 bases from V and 0 bases from J, with 11 bases between. In DNA, the CDR3 is TGCGCCAGCAGCCTGGACGGTAATAGCAATCAGCCCCAGCATTTT. Protein product: CASSLDGNSNQPQHF.

This clone was seen more than once but under ten times. J is TRBJ1-4 and V is TRBV6-5, with D maybe TRBD1 (5 bases). V was trimmed by 8 bases and J by 2 bases, leaving 12 bases between them. This CDR3 has 14 amino acids. Germline V gene lookup returns CDR1 MNHEY and CDR2 SVGAGI. The CDR3 region is CASGQDKTNEKLFF. CDR3 coding DNA: TGTGCCAGCGGCCAGGACAAGACTAATGAAAAACTGTTTTTT.

The CDR3 DNA reads as TGTGCCAGCAGTTATGGGGGCCCTAACTCTGGAAACACCATATATTTT. The encoded protein is CASSYGGPNSGNTIYF. This chain links TRBV6-5 with TRBJ1-3, with TRBD1 as a possible D gene (6 bases). This CDR3 is 16 amino acids long. V lost 3 bases and J lost 0, with 12 bases in between. The V gene's germline CDR1 is MNHEY and CDR2 SVGAGI.

V is TRBV29-1 and J is TRBJ1-1; 9 bases are a match to TRBD1. CDR3 size: 15 residues. The junction had 10 bases not matched to a gene; V was cut back by 4 bases and J by 4 bases. Per germline, CDR1 SQVTM and CDR2 ANQGSEA. CDR3 sequence: CSVGGTGTSSTEAFF. The CDR3 DNA sequence: TGCAGCGTTGGAGGGACAGGGACCTCCTCCACTGAAGCTTTCTTT. Full variable domain (missing parts from reference TRBV29-1 and TRBJ1-1): SAVISQKPSRDICQRGTSLTIQCQVDSQVTMMFWYRQQPGQSLTLIATANQGSEATYESGFVIDKFPISRPNLTFSTLTVSNMSPEDSSIYLCSVGGTGTSSTEAFFGQGTRLTVV.

The CDR3 DNA is TGCGCCAGCAGCCAAGATTTAGGCAGGGGGCTGTCTGAAGCTTTCTTT. Its translation: CASSQDLGRGLSEAFF. The chain carries TRBV4-1 and TRBJ1-1, with 8 bases aligning to TRBD1. This CDR3 contains 16 residues. V lost 0 bases, J lost 6 bases, and 9 bases stayed unmatched. Per the germline V gene, CDR1 is MGHRA and CDR2 is YSYEKL.

J is TRBJ1-1 and V is TRBV19; D not resolved. The CDR3 has 15 residues. Deletions cut 0 bases from V and 0 bases from J, with 8 bases between. Germline lookup yields CDR1 LNHDA and CDR2 SQIVND (reference sequence). The CDR3 loop is CASSIDHPMNTEAFF. CDR3 sequence (DNA): TGTGCCAGTAGTATAGATCATCCCATGAACACTGAAGCTTTCTTT.

This chain joins TRBV10-2 and TRBJ1-2; 9 nucleotides match TRBD1. The V gene end was trimmed by 10 bases and the J gene end by 0 bases; junction bases not matched to a gene: 6. The CDR3 has 14 residues. Germline CDR1 and CDR2: WSHSY and SAAADI. CDR3 bases: TGCGCCACAGGACAGGGGCCCTCTAACTATGGCTACACCTTC. It is translated as CATGQGPSNYGYTF.

The chain carries TRBV27 and TRBJ1-6, with 9 bases aligning to TRBD1. Germline V gene lookup returns CDR1 MNHEY and CDR2 SMNVEV (reference sequence). CDR3 length: 14 amino acids. V lost 6 bases to trimming and J lost 10 bases; unmatched junction nucleotides: 7. CDR3 protein: CASSLTGGGSPLHF. For the CDR3, the DNA is TGTGCCAGCAGCCTAACAGGGGGCGGCTCACCCCTCCACTTT.

This clone occurred a few times. The CDR3 loop is CASSINVQATEAFF. CDR3 nucleotides: TGTGCCAGTAGTATAAACGTCCAGGCCACTGAAGCTTTCTTT. The V and J genes are TRBV19 and TRBJ1-1; D gene unclear. The CDR3 covers 14 residues. Trimming left V 2 bases short and J 4 bases short, with 11 bases between. Per the germline V gene, CDR1 is LNHDA and CDR2 is SQIVND (reference sequence).